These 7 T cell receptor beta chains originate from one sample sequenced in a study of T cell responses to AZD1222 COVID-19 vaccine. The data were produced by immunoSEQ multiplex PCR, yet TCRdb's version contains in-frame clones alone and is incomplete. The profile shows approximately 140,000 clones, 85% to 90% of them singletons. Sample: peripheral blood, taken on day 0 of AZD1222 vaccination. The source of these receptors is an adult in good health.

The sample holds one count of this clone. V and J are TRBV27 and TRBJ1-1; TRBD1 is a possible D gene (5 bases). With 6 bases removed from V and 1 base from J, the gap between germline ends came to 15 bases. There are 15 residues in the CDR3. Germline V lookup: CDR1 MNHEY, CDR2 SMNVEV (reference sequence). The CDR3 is CASSKGAGTNTEAFF. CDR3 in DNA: TGTGCCAGCAGCAAGGGAGCAGGGACGAACACTGAAGCTTTCTTT.

The CDR3 is CASSENPGQPTEGYTF. Here the CDR3 DNA reads TGTGCCAGCAGTGAAAACCCGGGACAGCCCACGGAGGGCTACACCTTC. This rearrangement joins TRBV6-1 to TRBJ1-2; 7 bases are a match to TRBD1. Germline values: CDR1 MNHNS, CDR2 SASEGT. Trimming took 2 bases from V and 8 from J; bases not matched to a gene: 14. The CDR3 has 16 residues.

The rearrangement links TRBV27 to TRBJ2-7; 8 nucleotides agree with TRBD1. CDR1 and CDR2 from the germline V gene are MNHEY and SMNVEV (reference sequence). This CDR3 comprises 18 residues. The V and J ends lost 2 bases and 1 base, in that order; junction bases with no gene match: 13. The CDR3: CASSLAGTGRQTSYEQYF. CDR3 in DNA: TGTGCCAGCAGTTTAGCCGGGACAGGCCGACAAACATCCTACGAGCAGTACTTC.

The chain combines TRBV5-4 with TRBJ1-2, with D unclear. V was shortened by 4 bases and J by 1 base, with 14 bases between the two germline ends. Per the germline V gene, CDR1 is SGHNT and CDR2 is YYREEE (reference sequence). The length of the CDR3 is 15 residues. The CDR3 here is CASSPEPFYNYGYTF. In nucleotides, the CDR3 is TGTGCCAGCAGCCCAGAACCTTTTTATAACTATGGCTACACCTTC.

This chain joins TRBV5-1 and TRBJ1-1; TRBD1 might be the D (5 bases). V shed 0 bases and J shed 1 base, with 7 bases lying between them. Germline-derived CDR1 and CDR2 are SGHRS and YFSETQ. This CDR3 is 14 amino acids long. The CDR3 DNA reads TGCGCCAGCAGCTTGGAAAGGGGGAACACTGAAGCTTTCTTT. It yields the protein CASSLERGNTEAFF.

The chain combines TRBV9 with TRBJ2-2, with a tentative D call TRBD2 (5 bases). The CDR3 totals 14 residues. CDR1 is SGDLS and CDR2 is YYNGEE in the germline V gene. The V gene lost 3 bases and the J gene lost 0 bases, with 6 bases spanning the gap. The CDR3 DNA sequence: TGTGCCAGCAGCGCCGGGACGAACACCGGGGAGCTGTTTTTT. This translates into CASSAGTNTGELFF.

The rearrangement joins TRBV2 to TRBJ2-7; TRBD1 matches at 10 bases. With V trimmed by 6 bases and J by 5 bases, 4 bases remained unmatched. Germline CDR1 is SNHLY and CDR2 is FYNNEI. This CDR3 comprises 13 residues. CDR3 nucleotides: TGTGCCAGCAGCCGGGACAGGGGTGACGAGCAGTACTTC. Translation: CASSRDRGDEQYF.